This T cell receptor beta chain came from a study of vaccination effects on CD4 cells after COVID-19. Points from the study as a whole: Convalescent patients were scarce in the study, and it lacked early post-infection timepoints.

The repertoire was sequenced with immunoSEQ multiplex PCR; TCRdb's copy has only in-frame clones and lacks some. The repertoire holds about 8,100 clones, with roughly 74% as singletons. Viral peptide pool expansion of antigen-specific CD4+ T cells preceded sequencing in the ViraFEST assay. It was after 10 days of culture that CD4+ T cells were isolated. With regard to this clone: Its target is unknown.

This TCR was recovered from a human donor who received a COVID-19 vaccine. The sequencing here drew on CD4+ T cells from PBMCs cultured with HCoV-229E spike peptides, taken before COVID-19 vaccination.

The DNA of the CDR3 is TGCGCCAGCAGCCAAGCAGGGGATCAGCCCCAGCATTTT. Translated, it gives CASSQAGDQPQHF. The chain carries TRBV4-1 and TRBJ1-5, with D tentatively TRBD1 (6 bases). CDR1 MGHRA and CDR2 YSYEKL come from the germline V gene. The CDR3 is 13 residues long. V lost 1 base, J lost 5 bases, and 6 bases lay in between.